This is a list of T cell receptor beta chains from one sample in a study of control samples from healthy donors and cancer patients. The protocol was immunoSEQ multiplex PCR, while the TCRdb copy is restricted to in-frame clones and leaves out a portion. The data contain tens of thousands of clones, 80% to 95% of them singletons. Sequenced material: PBMCs. Every receptor here comes from a woman aged 40-49 years with head and neck cancer. Each CDR3 is given with its conserved first and last residue. The D gene is left open where the match is weak. Clone sizes are given selectively: once, few, many, or a class where the clone is expanded.

>TRBJ1-5|TRBV6-1|.|.
TGTGCCAGCAGTGAGGGATATCGGGGGGTCGCGGGAGGCAATCAGCCCCAGCATTTT
CASSEGYRGVAGGNQPQHF
>TRBJ2-3|TRBV5-4|.|.
TGTGCCAGCAGCCCAGGACAGTCCACAGATACGCAGTATTTT
CASSPGQSTDTQYF
>TRBJ1-2|TRBV5-1|once|.
TGCGCCAGCAGCTTGGGGGCAGGGGCACGGGGCTACACCTTC
CASSLGAGARGYTF
>TRBJ1-5|TRBV5-5|.|.
TGTGCCAGCAGCTTGCGGCAGTACAATAGCAATCAGCCCCAGCATTTT
CASSLRQYNSNQPQHF
>TRBJ2-7|TRBV6-2/TRBV6-3|.|TRBD1
TGTGCCAGCAGTCTCAGGGGGTTCGAGCAGTACTTC
CASSLRGFEQYF
>TRBJ1-4|TRBV19|.|.
TGTGCCAGTAGTATGGCTTGGGGGGCTAATGAAAAACTGTTTTTT
CASSMAWGANEKLFF
>TRBJ2-7|TRBV10-3|.|TRBD2
TGTGCCATCAGTGAGTGGGGACTAGCGGGGGGCGAGCAGTACTTC
CAISEWGLAGGEQYF
>TRBJ2-5|TRBV5-4|.|TRBD1
TGTGCCAGCAGCTTGGGGACAGGGGCAGAGACCCAGTACTTC
CASSLGTGAETQYF
>TRBJ2-7|TRBV10-3|.|TRBD2
TGTGCCATCAGTGAGTCCAGCGGGGCTGTCGAGCAGTACTTC
CAISESSGAVEQYF
>TRBJ2-7|TRBV7-2|.|.
TGTGCCAGCAATCAGGGGACTGTGCGGAACGAGCAGTACTTC
CASNQGTVRNEQYF
>TRBJ1-6|TRBV2|.|.
TGTGCCAGCAGTGAAGAAGTCTCCTATAATTCACCCCTCCACTTT
CASSEEVSYNSPLHF
>TRBJ1-3|TRBV9|.|TRBD1
TGTGCCAGCAGCAGACAGGGTTCTGGAAACACCATATATTTT
CASSRQGSGNTIYF
>TRBJ2-3|TRBV7-6|.|.
TGTGCCAGCAGCTTAGTATTAGCGGACACAGATACGCAGTATTTT
CASSLVLADTDTQYF
>TRBJ1-3|TRBV7-6|.|.
TGTGCCAGCAGCTTAGAAACGGGTCTCTCTGGAAACACCATATATTTT
CASSLETGLSGNTIYF
>TRBJ1-5|TRBV2|.|.
TGTGCCAGCAGTGGAGATGGTTTGGGCAATCAGCCCCAGCATTTT
CASSGDGLGNQPQHF
>TRBJ1-2|TRBV6-5|.|TRBD1
TGTGCCAGCAGTTTTCAGGGGGCGGACTATGGCTACACCTTC
CASSFQGADYGYTF
>TRBJ2-7|TRBV5-1|.|.
TGCGCCAGCAGCTTGGGTCAGGTCTACGAGCAGTACTTC
CASSLGQVYEQYF